This T cell receptor (beta chain) comes out of a study of identical twins. Findings and caveats of the study: Where out-of-frame alpha sequences were twin-shared, they showed excess low generation probability. Where beta out-of-frame sequences were concerned, excess twin sharing was weaker.

For this clonotype: Its antigen remains unknown.

The CDR3 loop spans 16 amino acids. Germline loops: CDR1 KGHDR, CDR2 SFDVKD. The V and J ends lost 0 bases and 7 bases, in that order; junction bases with no gene match: 6. Each cDNA held unique molecular identifiers, and template switching gave it a universal primer site. Each CDR3 protein is one row after TCRdb ran MiXCR on the 5' RACE reads. The sample yields roughly 470,000 distinct CDR3 sequences, 13% to 15% seen once. These data were also filed under a second study, of yellow fever vaccine responses in identical twins.

Sequences were obtained from CD4+ T cells sorted from blood. The clonotype originates from a woman under 30 in good health. V usage is TRBV24-1 and J usage is TRBJ2-1, with 9 positions matching TRBD1. DNA for the CDR3: TGTGCCACCAGTGATTTGGGGACAGGGATATTAAATGAGCAGTTCTTC. Protein: CATSDLGTGILNEQFF.